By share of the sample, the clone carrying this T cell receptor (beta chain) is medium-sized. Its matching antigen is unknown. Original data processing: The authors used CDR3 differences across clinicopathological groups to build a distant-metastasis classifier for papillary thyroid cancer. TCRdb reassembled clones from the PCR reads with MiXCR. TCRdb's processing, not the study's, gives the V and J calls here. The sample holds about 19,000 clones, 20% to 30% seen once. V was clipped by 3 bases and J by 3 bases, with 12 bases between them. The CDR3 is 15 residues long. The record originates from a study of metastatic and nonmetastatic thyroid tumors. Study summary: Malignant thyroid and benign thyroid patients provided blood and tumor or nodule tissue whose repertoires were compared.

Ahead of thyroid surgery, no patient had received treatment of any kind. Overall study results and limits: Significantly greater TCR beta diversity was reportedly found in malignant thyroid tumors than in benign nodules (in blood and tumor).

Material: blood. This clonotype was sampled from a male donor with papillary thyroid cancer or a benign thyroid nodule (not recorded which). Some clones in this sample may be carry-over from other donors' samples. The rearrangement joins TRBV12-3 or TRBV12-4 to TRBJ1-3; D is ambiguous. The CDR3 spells CASSLGRRYGNTIYF. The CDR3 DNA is TGTGCCAGCAGTTTGGGCAGGCGATATGGAAACACCATATATTTT.